Listed below are T cell receptor beta chains from one sample, sequenced in a study of T cell repertoires in cytomegalovirus infection. What these receptors recognize is not known. MiXCR was run by TCRdb on the reads, yielding one entry per CDR3 protein. The data contain some 940,000 distinct CDR3 sequences, 30% to 40% of them singletons. The sequencing used cultured CD8+ T cells from PBMCs, collected from culture after CMV antigen stimulation. The source is a human donor in good health (CMV status not recorded). Some clones in this sample may be carry-over from other donors' samples. The CDR3 runs from the conserved cysteine through the conserved F or W. Fields, in order: D gene, V gene, clone size, J gene, CDR3 protein, CDR3 DNA. A D gene is named only where the DNA matches it firmly. Part of the rows lack a size; the others show once, few, many or a class for expanded clones.

TRBD2	TRBV6-6	.	TRBJ2-3	CASSLTSGGVPDTQYF	TGTGCCAGCAGCCTTACTAGCGGGGGGGTGCCAGATACGCAGTATTTT
.	TRBV3-1	.	TRBJ1-1	CASSQEAGRETEAFF	TGTGCCAGCAGCCAAGAAGCCGGGAGGGAGACTGAAGCTTTCTTT
.	TRBV20-1	.	TRBJ2-3	CSASDGTPTDTQYF	TGCAGTGCTAGTGACGGGACCCCCACAGATACGCAGTATTTT
.	TRBV15	.	TRBJ2-1	CATSGDLYNEQFF	TGTGCCACCAGCGGTGACTTATACAATGAGCAGTTCTTC
.	TRBV7-9	few	TRBJ2-5	CASSLVRRGGETQYF	TGTGCCAGCAGCTTAGTCCGACGGGGCGGGGAGACCCAGTACTTC
.	TRBV7-6	many	TRBJ1-1	CASSLSEGTEAFF	TGTGCCAGCAGCCTGTCGGAGGGAACTGAAGCTTTCTTT
.	TRBV7-6	.	TRBJ2-3	CASRFLASGTDTQYF	TGTGCCAGCAGATTTTTGGCTAGCGGCACAGATACGCAGTATTTT
.	TRBV29-1	.	TRBJ1-1	CSVKRNTEAFF	TGCAGCGTCAAGAGGAACACTGAAGCTTTCTTT
.	TRBV7-2	many	TRBJ1-4	CASSLYDRPTIEKLFF	TGTGCCAGCAGCCTGTACGACAGACCCACGATTGAAAAACTGTTTTTT
.	TRBV6-6	few	TRBJ1-1	CASSYSTGKQAFF	TGTGCCAGCAGTTACTCTACAGGGAAACAAGCTTTCTTT
TRBD2	TRBV4-3	.	TRBJ2-3	CASSQAIAGSGTDTQYF	TGCGCCAGCAGCCAAGCGATAGCGGGGTCAGGGACAGATACGCAGTATTTT
.	TRBV10-2	many	TRBJ2-5	CASSESSPQETQYF	TGCGCCAGCAGTGAGTCATCCCCCCAAGAGACCCAGTACTTC
TRBD2	TRBV5-5	.	TRBJ2-5	CASSLERGRFQETQYF	TGTGCCAGCAGCTTGGAGCGGGGGCGCTTTCAAGAGACCCAGTACTTC
TRBD2	TRBV12-3/TRBV12-4	few	TRBJ2-3	CASSSDGFLAGNTDTQYF	TGTGCCAGCAGTTCAGATGGTTTTTTAGCGGGCAACACAGATACGCAGTATTTT
.	TRBV15	.	TRBJ1-3	CATSRVMARSGNTIYF	TGTGCCACCAGCAGAGTAATGGCACGTTCTGGAAACACCATATATTTT
.	TRBV7-6	many	TRBJ2-3	CASSLTLSASSTDTQYF	TGTGCCAGCAGCTTGACCTTATCTGCCTCTAGCACAGATACGCAGTATTTT
.	TRBV7-9	.	TRBJ1-2	CASRPPTGSYGYTF	TGTGCCAGCAGGCCCCCCACAGGGTCCTATGGCTACACCTTC
.	TRBV7-4	.	TRBJ1-6	CASSLGFGGQKNSPLHF	TGTGCCAGCAGCCTAGGGTTCGGGGGGCAGAAGAATTCACCCCTCCACTTT
.	TRBV6-6	few	TRBJ2-3	CASSYRQSTDTQYF	TGTGCCAGCAGTTACCGGCAGAGCACAGATACGCAGTATTTT
TRBD1	TRBV11-2	.	TRBJ1-3	CASIGQGLNTIYF	TGTGCCAGCATCGGACAGGGGCTGAACACCATATATTTT
TRBD2	TRBV10-1	.	TRBJ2-2	CASSDPRLAGVGRNTGELFF	TGCGCCAGCAGTGATCCGCGACTAGCGGGGGTTGGTAGAAACACCGGGGAGCTGTTTTTT
.	TRBV6-2/TRBV6-3	.	TRBJ2-3	CASSLGGRHTDTQYF	TGTGCCAGCAGTTTGGGTGGTCGTCACACAGATACGCAGTATTTT
.	TRBV2	.	TRBJ1-1	CASSEALPLVNTEAFF	TGTGCCAGCAGTGAAGCCCTTCCCCTCGTGAACACTGAAGCTTTCTTT
.	TRBV2	few	TRBJ2-6	CASSPSRGANVLTF	TGTGCCAGCAGTCCCTCTCGTGGGGCCAACGTCCTGACTTTC
.	TRBV6-5	.	TRBJ1-1	CASSYSNFEAEAFF	TGTGCCAGCAGTTACTCGAATTTTGAGGCGGAAGCTTTCTTT
.	TRBV10-3	few	TRBJ1-1	CAISEGGLSSQAFF	TGTGCCATCAGTGAGGGGGGACTTTCTTCTCAAGCTTTCTTT
TRBD1	TRBV27	.	TRBJ2-7	CASSLTARTGATYEQYF	TGTGCCAGCAGTTTAACTGCACGGACAGGGGCTACCTACGAGCAGTACTTC
.	TRBV12-5	.	TRBJ2-3	CASGPGQSSTDTQYF	TGTGCTAGTGGTCCCGGACAGTCTAGCACAGATACGCAGTATTTT
TRBD1	TRBV7-9	.	TRBJ1-1	CASSYPGQGAGNSMNTEAFF	TGTGCCAGCAGTTATCCGGGACAGGGGGCTGGTAACTCTATGAACACTGAAGCTTTCTTT
TRBD2	TRBV12-3/TRBV12-4	many	TRBJ2-1	CASSWGGGTYNEQFF	TGTGCCAGCAGCTGGGGCGGGGGGACTTACAATGAGCAGTTCTTC
TRBD1	TRBV6-5	.	TRBJ1-1	CASSYGTQGTEAFF	TGTGCCAGCAGTTACGGGACACAGGGGACTGAAGCTTTCTTT
TRBD1	TRBV12-3/TRBV12-4	few	TRBJ2-3	CASSSLDRGTDTQYF	TGTGCCAGCAGTTCCCTTGACAGGGGGACAGATACGCAGTATTTT
TRBD1	TRBV7-6	few	TRBJ2-1	CASSFSDRAMFF	TGTGCCAGCAGCTTTTCCGACAGGGCGATGTTCTTC
.	TRBV7-9	few	TRBJ1-2	CASSNSTLYYGYTF	TGTGCCAGCAGCAACTCGACCCTATACTATGGCTACACCTTC
.	TRBV11-2	few	TRBJ1-1	CASSPSVLEAFF	TGTGCCAGCAGCCCATCGGTCCTCGAAGCTTTCTTT
.	TRBV15	.	TRBJ1-2	CATSREAGTNYGYTF	TGTGCCACCAGCAGAGAGGCAGGGACGAACTATGGCTACACCTTC
.	TRBV7-6	.	TRBJ2-1	CANSLARISSHNEQFF	TGTGCCAACAGCTTAGCACGGATAAGCTCCCACAATGAGCAGTTCTTC
.	TRBV6-2/TRBV6-3	few	TRBJ1-1	CASSYSPQGLMNTEAFF	TGTGCCAGCAGTTACTCGCCACAGGGACTGATGAACACTGAAGCTTTCTTT
TRBD2	TRBV7-2	.	TRBJ2-2	CASSYLAGPNTGELFF	TGTGCCAGCAGCTACCTAGCGGGGCCTAACACCGGGGAGCTGTTTTTT
.	TRBV4-1	.	TRBJ2-2	CASSQEPGATGELFF	TGCGCCAGCAGCCAAGAGCCAGGAGCTACCGGGGAGCTGTTTTTT
.	TRBV6-2/TRBV6-3	.	TRBJ2-2	CASNQDTGELFF	TGTGCCAGCAACCAAGACACCGGGGAGCTGTTTTTT
TRBD2	TRBV7-2	.	TRBJ2-1	CASSFPSSGEPYNEQFF	TGTGCCAGCAGCTTCCCCTCAAGCGGGGAACCCTACAATGAGCAGTTCTTC
.	TRBV7-8	many	TRBJ1-1	CASSLGPELNTEAFF	TGTGCCAGCAGCCTCGGCCCGGAATTGAACACTGAAGCTTTCTTT
.	TRBV10-2	.	TRBJ1-6	CASSHASWTGNSPLHF	TGCGCCAGCAGTCATGCTTCGTGGACGGGGAATTCACCCCTCCACTTT
TRBD1	TRBV27	once	TRBJ2-5	CASSPDPGTEWETQYF	TGTGCCAGCAGTCCGGATCCTGGGACAGAGTGGGAGACCCAGTACTTC